This T cell receptor beta chain was recovered during a study of beta chain features in type 1 diabetes (dated by TCRdb to about 2018). In the study overall: Patients and healthy donors did not differ in mean age, gender distribution, total cell number or subset yield. Across all samples, almost 110 million sorted cells were examined, and cell number per subset correlated strongly with RNA yield. In the study, TCRB repertoires of sorted circulating CD4+ T cell subsets from recently diagnosed type 1 diabetes patients were compared with those of matched healthy donors. Regulatory and stem cell-like memory subsets were obtained from only 8 patients and roughly 8 healthy donors, while naive and central memory subsets were obtained from all 28 donors. What the study reported, not specific to this receptor: The naive, central memory and regulatory TCRB repertoires appeared to resemble one another more closely among patients than among healthy donors. HLA sub-analyses involved small numbers of individuals, so any influence of HLA type on TCRB rearrangement remained unresolved. In all four CD4+ subsets, TCRB CDR3 length was moderately but significantly shorter in type 1 diabetes patients. Sequencing cDNA rather than genomic DNA could over-represent highly expressing activated cells, although activation and CD3 levels did not differ between groups. PCR might favor shorter templates, but patient and control samples were amplified and corrected together, so any skew would affect both groups equally. Fewer insertions and more nucleotide deletions at VDJ recombination sites were observed in patients with type 1 diabetes, implying thymic rearrangement abnormalities.

V is shortened by 0 bases, J by 1 base, and the region joining them spans 4 bases. The germline V gene specifies SGHRS as CDR1 and YFSETQ as CDR2. Reading from cysteine to phenylalanine, the CDR3 counts 13 amino acids. Here the CDR3 DNA is all that survives: 39 bases in frame from base 1. This clone has a handful of counts. The antigen it binds to is not known. One base away there is no much larger clone; base qualities are not given. The sample holds other DNA sequences that translate to the same CDR3. The entire isolated RNA was reverse transcribed using the High Capacity cDNA Reverse Transcription Kit, and thus expressed TCRB transcripts were sequenced. Naive, central memory and regulatory T cell samples underwent deep immunoSEQ sequencing, averaging roughly 3.5 million total reads per sample. After sorted cells were lysed in RLT buffer, RNA was extracted with DNase-treated RNeasy Micro or Mini kits, with the choice depending on cell number. Each cell subset was processed on its own to prevent cross-contamination, while patient and healthy donor samples were processed together. Using the immunoSEQ multiplex PCR, TCRB sequences were amplified from cDNA into 87-bp fragments spanning the CDR3 region. The amplicons were sequenced using the Illumina HiSeq platform. From the authors' description of their analysis: PCR bias was corrected computationally using synthetic template baselines, and reads within Hamming distance 2 were collapsed, with unmergeable singletons discarded. By aligning reads against IMGT, V, D and J genes, CDR3 length, and insertions or deletions at six rearrangement sites were assigned. Within each subset, clonotype counts were normalized to sorted cell number, and only after that were true diversity and Gini coefficients computed with the tcR R package. Repertoire sharing was quantified using the overlap coefficient calculated on TCRB nucleotide sequences. Out-of-frame TCRB sequences from naive cells were analyzed to stand in for the pre-selection repertoire. The immuneACCESS repertoire file appears here via TCRdb, limited to in-frame rearrangements. These files lack a portion of the clones; in checked studies, under half of the deficit traces to unresolved V genes, and the cause of the others is not known. Clone size and the V and J calls come from that table; the DNA yielded D and trimming. Present in this sample are hundreds of thousands of clones, more than 13% of which were seen just once. The ten largest clones capture 0.03% to 0.04% of the sample.

Each donor gave one peripheral blood draw, around 0.12 L on average, collected into heparinised tubes. Using a panel that included CD45RO, CCR7, CD25, CD127, CD95 and CD27, naive, central memory, regulatory and stem cell-like memory CD4+ T cells were sorted on a BD FACSAria II. Purity was above 95% for every sorted population. PBMCs were separated immediately by Lymphoprep density gradient centrifugation and were stained directly, without being cultured. So that batch effects would be minimized, each experiment stained and sorted samples in pairs, pairing one healthy donor with one patient. This TCR was sampled from a young man with type 1 diabetes. The sample taken for sequencing was naive CD4+ T cells from blood. The meaning of the sample's cell subset or site label: true naive CD4+ T cells. In this chain, TRBV5-1 is recombined with TRBJ2-5, with the D gene not clear enough to name. The CDR3 corresponds to CASSLAVQETQYF. The DNA sequence is TGCGCCAGCAGCTTGGCCGTCCAAGAGACCCAGTACTTC.